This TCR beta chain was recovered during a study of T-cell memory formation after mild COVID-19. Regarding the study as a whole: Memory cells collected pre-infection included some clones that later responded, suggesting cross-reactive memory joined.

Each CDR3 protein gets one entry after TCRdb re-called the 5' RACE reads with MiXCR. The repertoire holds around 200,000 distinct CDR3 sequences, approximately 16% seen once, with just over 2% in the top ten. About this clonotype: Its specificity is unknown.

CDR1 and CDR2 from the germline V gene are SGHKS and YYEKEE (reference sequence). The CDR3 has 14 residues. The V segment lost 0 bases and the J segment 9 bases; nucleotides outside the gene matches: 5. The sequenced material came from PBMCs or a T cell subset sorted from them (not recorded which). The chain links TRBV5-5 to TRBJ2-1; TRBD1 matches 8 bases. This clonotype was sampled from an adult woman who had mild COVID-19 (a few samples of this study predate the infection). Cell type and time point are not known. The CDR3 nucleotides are TGTGCCAGCAGCTTGGGTGCAGGGGGCGGTGAGCAGTTCTTC. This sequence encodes CASSLGAGGGEQFF.